This TCR beta chain comes out of a study of T cell changes during pregnancy in multiple sclerosis (dated by TCRdb to the late 2010s). Regarding the research as a whole: Changes in the T cell repertoire over the course of pregnancy were examined in this study in women with multiple sclerosis.

Note on this clone: The antigen it binds to is not known. Qualities for individual bases were not recorded, and no much larger clone is one base off.

The germline V gene specifies SGHNT as CDR1 and YENEEA as CDR2. V loses 5 bases, J loses 7 bases, and the germline ends lie 15 bases apart. The CDR3 covers 13 residues, taking in both the cysteine and the phenylalanine. This entry keeps only the CDR3 DNA: 39 bases, framed from base 1. The library was obtained by the immunoSEQ multiplex PCR assay. TCRdb retrieved this table from immuneACCESS and kept in-frame rearrangements only. Not all clones are present; in checked studies, unresolved V genes account for under half, and no reason is known for the remainder. The sample table holds some 70,000 clones, of which approximately 92% were seen once. Of the sample, 2.5% to 3.5% is held by the ten largest clones.

Specimen: CD8+ T cells from peripheral blood mononuclear cells, collected in the third trimester of pregnancy. The chain joins TRBV11-3 to TRBJ2-7, with the D gene uncertain. This receptor was taken from a female donor in good health, enrolled as a control in a pregnancy study. CDR3 protein: CASSQLVGSEQYF. The DNA sequence reads TGTGCCAGCAGCCAATTAGTCGGGTCGGAGCAGTACTTC.